These 31 T cell receptor beta chains share one sample of origin, sequenced in a study of T cells in localized non-small cell lung cancer. Only in-frame clones appear in the TCRdb table, and some are missing; sequencing was by immunoSEQ multiplex PCR. This table has approximately 40,000 clones, around 88% appearing once. The sample was peripheral blood, taken before any cancer treatment. These receptors were taken from a man between 40 and 70 years old with stage I lung adenocarcinoma.

V and J are TRBV6-6 and TRBJ2-3; TRBD1 might be the D (5 bases). The CDR3 runs to 14 residues. Germline assignment: CDR1 MNHNY and CDR2 SVGAGI (reference sequence). Trimming removed 8 bases from V and 3 bases from J, with 15 bases in between. CDR3 residues: CASSRAHGTDTQYF. As DNA, the CDR3 is TGTGCCAGCTCCAGGGCCCATGGGACAGATACGCAGTATTTT.

This clone has only a few counts. The V and J genes are TRBV5-6 and TRBJ1-1; 7 nucleotides agree with TRBD1. V lost 5 bases to trimming and J lost 1 base; unmatched junction nucleotides: 2. The germline gives CDR1 SGHDT, CDR2 YYEEEE. The CDR3 loop spans 13 amino acids. The CDR3 region is CASSWDRNTEAFF. The CDR3 DNA reads as TGTGCCAGCAGTTGGGACAGGAACACTGAAGCTTTCTTT.

The chain is built from TRBV6-5 and TRBJ2-5; D possibly corresponds to TRBD2 (5 bases). V was pared by 6 bases and J by 4 bases, with 18 bases between. CDR3 size: 15 residues. Germline V CDR1 and CDR2: MNHEY, SVGAGI. CDR3 sequence: CASSSDQNAGETQYF. The CDR3 DNA follows: TGTGCCAGCAGCTCGGACCAGAACGCGGGAGAGACCCAGTACTTC.

The rearrangement joins TRBV5-1 to TRBJ1-5, with 7 bases aligning to TRBD1. Trimming at V came to 2 bases and at J to 3 bases, leaving 5 bases not matched to a gene. The CDR3 covers 15 residues. Germline V gene lookup returns CDR1 SGHRS and CDR2 YFSETQ. The chain's CDR3 is CASSFDRETNQPQHF. The CDR3, as DNA: TGCGCCAGCAGCTTCGACAGGGAAACCAATCAGCCCCAGCATTTT.

CDR3 protein: CASSRLAGGDEQFF. CDR3 DNA sequence: TGTGCCAGCAGCAGACTAGCGGGAGGTGATGAGCAGTTCTTC. This rearrangement joins TRBV7-9 to TRBJ2-1, with 13 bases fitting TRBD2. V lost 5 bases and J lost 8; bases outside the gene matches: 3. Germline CDR1 SEHNR, CDR2 FQNEAQ (reference sequence). The CDR3 has 14 residues.

The rearrangement links TRBV7-9 to TRBJ2-1; TRBD2 matches at 14 bases. Looked up from germline, CDR1 is SEHNR and CDR2 is FQNEAQ (reference sequence). This CDR3 is 14 amino acids long. The V gene end was trimmed by 5 bases and the J gene end by 12 bases; junction bases not matched to a gene: 6. The CDR3 sequence is CASSQGLAGERQFF. The DNA of the CDR3 is TGTGCCAGCAGCCAGGGACTAGCGGGAGAAAGGCAGTTCTTC.

V and J are TRBV5-6 and TRBJ1-3, with no clear D. Germline V gene lookup returns CDR1 SGHDT and CDR2 YYEEEE. Trimming took 3 bases from V and 1 from J, leaving 8 bases between them. The CDR3 is 14 residues long. CDR3 loop: CASSSPSSGNTIYF. The CDR3 DNA follows: TGTGCCAGCAGCTCCCCCTCATCTGGAAACACCATATATTTT.

The chain is built from TRBV6-1 and TRBJ1-1; D unclear. V was pared by 6 bases and J by 1 base, with 6 bases between. CDR1 is MNHNS, CDR2 SASEGT, per germline. The CDR3 runs to 12 residues. CDR3: CASSTSNTEAFF. Written as DNA, the CDR3 is TGTGCCAGCAGCACCTCGAACACTGAAGCTTTCTTT.

The chain joins TRBV13 to TRBJ2-3; tentative D call: TRBD1 (5 bases). The V gene lost 5 bases and the J gene lost 4 bases, with 19 bases spanning the gap. The CDR3 extends over 16 amino acids. Germline V lookup: CDR1 PRHDT, CDR2 FYEKMQ (reference sequence). The CDR3 region has the DNA TGTGCCAGCAGCCCCCGGGCGAGGCAGGGTGCAGATACGCAGTATTTT. Residues: CASSPRARQGADTQYF. Drawing the rest from reference TRBV13 and TRBJ2-3, the complete variable domain is AAGVIQSPRHLIKEKRETATLKCYPIPRHDTVYWYQQGPGQDPQFLISFYEKMQSDKGSIPDRFSAQQFSDYHSELNMSSLELGDSALYFCASSPRARQGADTQYFGPGTRLTVL.

This chain connects TRBV29-1 to TRBJ2-6; D not certain. The germline V gene has CDR1 SQVTM and CDR2 ANQGSEA. V was shortened by 6 bases and J by 5 bases, with 8 bases between the two germline ends. The CDR3 contains 12 residues. In DNA, the CDR3 is TGCAGCGTACAAAGTCGGGCCAACGTCCTGACTTTC. Residues: CSVQSRANVLTF.

V is TRBV7-8 and J is TRBJ2-5; 7 bases align to TRBD1. The trim removed 7 bases at V and 5 bases at J, leaving 22 bases unmatched. CDR1 and CDR2 (germline): SGHVS, FQNEAQ. This CDR3 comprises 18 residues. In DNA form, the CDR3 reads TGTGCCAGCACCCCCAAGAGGTGGTTGGCAGGGGGTTGGGAGACCCAGTACTTC. It translates to CASTPKRWLAGGWETQYF. The full variable domain, completed using reference TRBV7-8 and TRBJ2-5, is GAGVSQSPRYKVAKRGQDVALRCDPISGHVSLFWYQQALGQGPEFLTYFQNEAQLDKSGLPSDRFFAERPEGSVSTLKIQRTQQEDSAVYLCASTPKRWLAGGWETQYFGPGTRLLVL.

This chain uses TRBV25-1 with TRBJ2-1; 10 bases are shared with TRBD1. After removal of 5 bases from V and 3 bases from J, the junction contained 4 bases not matched to a gene. Per germline, CDR1 MGHDK and CDR2 SYGVNS. This CDR3 has 15 amino acids. For the CDR3, the DNA is TGTGCCAGCAGTCGGACAGGGGGTGGCTACAATGAGCAGTTCTTC. Its translation: CASSRTGGGYNEQFF. Based on the CDR3 plus reference TRBV25-1 and TRBJ2-1, the full variable domain is EADIYQTPRYLVIGTGKKITLECSQTMGHDKMYWYQQDPGMELHLIHYSYGVNSTEKGDLSSESTVSRIRTEHFPLTLESARPSHTSQYLCASSRTGGGYNEQFFGPGTRLTVL.

This clone has only a few counts. V and J are TRBV4-2 and TRBJ2-7; D is tentatively TRBD1 or TRBD2 (5 bases each). Germline V CDR1 and CDR2: LGHNA, YNFKEQ. Trimming cost V 0 bases and J 0 bases, with 18 bases left between them. The CDR3 is 18 amino acids. The CDR3 spells CASSQDFLGDISSYEQYF. For the CDR3, the DNA is TGTGCCAGCAGCCAAGATTTTTTGGGGGATATCAGCTCCTACGAGCAGTACTTC.

The chain combines TRBV7-2 with TRBJ2-1; TRBD2 agrees at 9 bases. This CDR3 has 14 amino acids. J gave up 7 bases and V 7 bases, and 8 bases lay outside the gene matches. Germline V gene sequence: CDR1 SGHTA, CDR2 FQGNSA. CDR3 bases: TGTGCCAGCACGGTAGCGGGAGTTCGTAATGAGCAGTTCTTC. Amino acids: CASTVAGVRNEQFF.

V and J are TRBV19 and TRBJ2-5; 8 bases are a match to TRBD2. J lost 5 bases, V lost 1 base, and 6 bases had no gene match. This CDR3 has 15 residues. CDR1 and CDR2 from the germline V gene are LNHDA and SQIVND (reference sequence). The CDR3 region has the DNA TGTGCCAGTAGTATAGGCCGGGAGGGCCGCGAGACCCAGTACTTC. Its translation is CASSIGREGRETQYF.

Only a few counts were recorded for this clone. The chain links TRBV19 to TRBJ1-1, with D perhaps TRBD1 (5 bases). Per the germline V gene, CDR1 is LNHDA and CDR2 is SQIVND (reference sequence). CDR3 length: 12 amino acids. V was trimmed by 2 bases and J by 10 bases, leaving 11 bases between them. CDR3 DNA sequence: TGTGCCAGTAGTATATACCAGGGACTAGCTTTCTTT. Its protein is CASSIYQGLAFF.

The V gene is TRBV5-1, the J gene TRBJ2-1; TRBD2 agrees at 10 bases. CDR3 length: 15 residues. Germline lookup yields CDR1 SGHRS and CDR2 YFSETQ. Losses at the gene ends were 0 bases for V and 9 bases for J; bases not matched to a gene: 6. The CDR3 DNA is TGCGCCAGCAGCTTGGACCTAGCGGGAGTGGGTGAGCAGTTCTTC. The encoded protein is CASSLDLAGVGEQFF.

This clone came up a few times. This chain connects TRBV7-2 to TRBJ2-3; D is ambiguous. CDR1 is SGHTA and CDR2 is FQGNSA in the germline V gene. CDR3 size: 13 residues. V was pared by 4 bases and J by 8 bases, with 13 bases between. The CDR3 bases are TGTGCCAGCAGCTACACCACCGCTGGTACGCAGTATTTT. Protein: CASSYTTAGTQYF.

The chain combines TRBV5-4 with TRBJ1-6, with D possibly matching TRBD1 (6 bases). The CDR3 spans 15 residues. Germline CDR1 is SGHNT and CDR2 is YYREEE (reference sequence). V was pared by 2 bases and J by 4 bases, with 10 bases between. The CDR3 protein is CASSFGGRYNSPLHF. The CDR3 DNA follows: TGTGCCAGCAGCTTTGGGGGCCGGTATAATTCACCCCTCCACTTT.

V is TRBV7-8 and J is TRBJ2-1, with 7 bases aligning to TRBD1. V trimming: 1 base; J trimming: 5 bases; junction bases outside the gene matches: 20. The CDR3 sequence is 20 residues long. The germline gives CDR1 SGHVS, CDR2 FQNEAQ. The CDR3 DNA sequence: TGTGCCAGCAGCTTAGAGGGGGCTTGGGGAGTCCCCCGCCGAGACAATGAGCAGTTCTTC. As protein: CASSLEGAWGVPRRDNEQFF. Supplemented by reference TRBV7-8 and TRBJ2-1, the full variable domain reads GAGVSQSPRYKVAKRGQDVALRCDPISGHVSLFWYQQALGQGPEFLTYFQNEAQLDKSGLPSDRFFAERPEGSVSTLKIQRTQQEDSAVYLCASSLEGAWGVPRRDNEQFFGPGTRLTVL.

This chain links TRBV19 with TRBJ1-5, with a tentative D call TRBD1 (6 bases). CDR3 length: 13 residues. Germline CDR1 and CDR2: LNHDA and SQIVND (reference sequence). V lost 3 bases and J 5 bases, leaving 8 bases between the germline ends. This CDR3 is CASSIYRDQPQHF. In DNA, the CDR3 is TGTGCCAGTAGTATTTACAGGGATCAGCCCCAGCATTTT.

Notes on this clone: Other DNA sequences in this sample translate to the same CDR3. The V call is TRBV28, the J call TRBJ2-4, with 8 positions matching TRBD2. This CDR3 is 14 amino acids long. Germline loops: CDR1 MDHEN, CDR2 SYDVKM. The V gene end was trimmed by 6 bases and the J gene end by 4 bases; junction bases not matched to a gene: 5. CDR3 nucleotides: TGTGCCAGCAGCCCGGGAGGGGATAAAAACATTCAGTACTTC. Amino acid sequence: CASSPGGDKNIQYF.

This clone was recorded once. This sequence joins TRBV7-8 and TRBJ2-2, with 10 bases that match TRBD1. The V and J ends lost 5 bases and 5 bases, in that order; junction bases with no gene match: 5. Germline CDR1 SGHVS, CDR2 FQNEAQ. The CDR3 is made up of 15 amino acids. This chain's CDR3 is CASSLGDRGTGELFF. CDR3 DNA: TGTGCCAGCAGCCTCGGGGACAGGGGAACCGGGGAGCTGTTTTTT.

In its sample, this clone was seen a few times. V and J are TRBV4-1 and TRBJ2-3, with D possibly being TRBD1 or TRBD2 (5 bases each). Germline V CDR1 and CDR2: MGHRA, YSYEKL. This CDR3 is 17 amino acids long. Trimming took off 0 bases at V and 4 bases at J, with 17 bases between the two ends. The CDR3 sequence is CASSQDWAARGADTQYF. CDR3 DNA sequence: TGCGCCAGCAGCCAAGATTGGGCGGCCAGAGGGGCAGATACGCAGTATTTT.

This sequence joins TRBV5-1 and TRBJ2-7, with 7 positions matching TRBD1. The length of the CDR3 is 14 residues. From germline, CDR1 is SGHRS and CDR2 YFSETQ. V trimming: 2 bases; J trimming: 4 bases; junction bases outside the gene matches: 6. CDR3 DNA sequence: TGCGCCAGCAGCTTAGGACAGGATATATACGAGCAGTACTTC. Its protein is CASSLGQDIYEQYF.

This rearrangement joins TRBV7-9 to TRBJ1-3; D not certain. CDR1 is SEHNR, CDR2 FQNEAQ, per germline (reference sequence). V dropped 2 bases and J dropped 3 bases, with 11 bases sitting between them. This CDR3 has 15 amino acids. CDR3 region: CASSLRPGDGNTIYF. In DNA form, the CDR3 reads TGTGCCAGCAGCTTAAGGCCTGGGGATGGAAACACCATATATTTT.

The chain links TRBV18 to TRBJ2-7; D possibly matches TRBD1 or TRBD2 (5 bases each). Germline-derived CDR1 and CDR2 are KGHSH and LQKENI. The V gene lost 3 bases and the J gene lost 5 bases, with 17 bases spanning the gap. The CDR3 is 15 amino acids. The CDR3 protein is CASSPYAGSANEQYF. CDR3 bases: TGTGCCAGCTCACCGTATGCAGGGAGTGCCAACGAGCAGTACTTC.

The rearrangement joins TRBV27 to TRBJ2-7; the D is unclear. Trimming stripped 7 bases from V and 0 bases from J, with 10 bases between. This CDR3 spans 13 amino acids. The germline V gene has CDR1 MNHEY and CDR2 SMNVEV (reference sequence). This CDR3 reads CASIGQSSYEQYF. In DNA, the CDR3 is TGTGCCAGCATAGGCCAGAGCTCCTACGAGCAGTACTTC.

V gene TRBV5-5 combines with J gene TRBJ1-5; 8 bases agree with TRBD1. Unmatched junction bases numbered 2, after V lost 3 bases and J lost 3 bases. This CDR3 has 14 residues. Germline V gene data show CDR1 as SGHKS and CDR2 as YYEKEE (reference sequence). The CDR3 loop reads CASSWGQVNQPQHF. DNA of the CDR3: TGTGCCAGCAGCTGGGGACAGGTCAATCAGCCCCAGCATTTT.

The CDR3 sequence: CASSLAPLDRGLPQETQYF. The CDR3 DNA sequence: TGTGCCAGCAGCTTAGCACCTCTGGACAGGGGGCTACCACAAGAGACCCAGTACTTC. The chain links TRBV7-2 to TRBJ2-5; 11 positions match TRBD1. From germline, CDR1 is SGHTA and CDR2 FQGNSA. This CDR3 is built from 19 residues. V lost 0 bases to trimming and J lost 2 bases; unmatched junction nucleotides: 11. The variable domain in full, completed from reference TRBV7-2 and TRBJ2-5, reads GAGVSQSPSNKVTEKGKDVELRCDPISGHTALYWYRQSLGQGLEFLIYFQGNSAPDKSGLPSDRFSAERTGGSVSTLTIQRTQQEDSAVYLCASSLAPLDRGLPQETQYFGPGTRLLVL.

The chain has TRBV27 and TRBJ2-3; 11 bases fit TRBD2. CDR1 is MNHEY, CDR2 SMNVEV, per germline (reference sequence). V dropped 8 bases and J dropped 2; count of bases not matched to a gene: 12. There are 17 residues in the CDR3. The CDR3: CASGTGTSGFITDTQYF. In nucleotides, the CDR3 is TGTGCCAGCGGTACCGGGACTAGCGGTTTTATCACAGATACGCAGTATTTT.